This T cell receptor (beta chain) was obtained from a study of T cell changes during pregnancy in multiple sclerosis. The V end was cut by 6 bases, the J end by 3 bases, with 20 bases between. The CDR3 has 16 amino acids. Per germline, CDR1 GTSNPN and CDR2 SVGIG (reference sequence). The method was immunoSEQ multiplex PCR; TCRdb's version includes in-frame clones alone and lacks a portion of them. The sample carries fewer than 45,000 clones, less than 95% recorded once. This sample comprised CD8+ T cells from peripheral blood mononuclear cells, obtained in the first trimester of pregnancy. The TCR originated in a female donor with multiple sclerosis, enrolled in a pregnancy study. The chain employs TRBV30 and TRBJ2-2, with D possibly being TRBD1 (6 bases). CDR3 residues: CACPWVGTTDTGELFF. CDR3 coding DNA: TGTGCCTGCCCCTGGGTAGGGACAACCGACACCGGGGAGCTGTTTTTT.